One sample yielded the 27 T cell receptor beta chains listed below, sequenced in a study of T cell responses to AZD1222 COVID-19 vaccine. Only in-frame clones appear in the TCRdb table, and some are missing; sequencing was by immunoSEQ multiplex PCR. The table includes some 130,000 clones, approximately 87% detected once. Sequenced here: peripheral blood, sampled on day 0 of AZD1222 vaccination. The receptors stem from an adult in good health.

The J gene is TRBJ1-2, the V gene TRBV19, with no clear D. Trimming took off 5 bases at V and 4 bases at J, with 17 bases between the two ends. CDR3 size: 15 residues. CDR1 LNHDA and CDR2 SQIVND come from the germline V gene (reference sequence). The chain's CDR3 is CASSPERVRGYGYTF. The CDR3 bases are TGTGCCAGTAGTCCCGAGAGGGTAAGAGGCTATGGCTACACCTTC. Looking up the rest from reference TRBV19 and TRBJ1-2 gives the full variable domain: DGGITQSPKYLFRKEGQNVTLSCEQNLNHDAMYWYRQDPGQGLRLIYYSQIVNDFQKGDIAEGYSVSREKKESFPLTVTSAQKNPTAFYLCASSPERVRGYGYTFGSGTRLTVV.

The rearrangement uses TRBV29-1 and TRBJ1-4; D is unresolved. Germline CDR1 SQVTM, CDR2 ANQGSEA. The CDR3 spans 13 residues. V dropped 7 bases and J dropped 7 bases, with 16 bases sitting between them. The CDR3 loop reads CSGVRSAGEKLFF. Here the CDR3 DNA reads TGCAGCGGGGTAAGGAGTGCGGGTGAAAAACTGTTTTTT.

The CDR3 loop reads CASSPPRTRGGPRETQYF. CDR3 sequence (DNA): TGTGCCAGCAGCCCCCCCCGAACTCGCGGGGGGCCACGGGAGACCCAGTACTTC. The chain links TRBV7-9 to TRBJ2-5; 8 bases agree with TRBD2. This CDR3 has 18 residues. Trimming took 5 bases from V and 5 from J; bases not matched to a gene: 19. The germline gives CDR1 SEHNR, CDR2 FQNEAQ (reference sequence).

The rearrangement joins TRBV28 to TRBJ2-1; the D is unclear. Germline V CDR1 and CDR2: MDHEN, SYDVKM. Trimming took off 6 bases at V and 5 bases at J, with 5 bases between the two ends. The CDR3 length is 11 residues. CDR3 in DNA: TGTGCCAGCAGATCCAACAATGAGCAGTTCTTC. It translates to CASRSNNEQFF.

The chain employs TRBV18 and TRBJ1-5; maybe TRBD1 (5 bases). The CDR3 consists of 12 residues. V was pared by 3 bases and J by 5 bases, with 5 bases between. Germline values: CDR1 KGHSH, CDR2 LQKENI. CDR3 DNA: TGTGCCAGCTCACCGGGGGATCAGCCCCAGCATTTT. Translated, it gives CASSPGDQPQHF.

This sequence joins TRBV5-1 and TRBJ2-2; D is undetermined. Trimming left V 2 bases short and J 8 bases short, with 7 bases between. Per the germline V gene, CDR1 is SGHRS and CDR2 is YFSETQ. The CDR3 length is 12 residues. The CDR3 region has the DNA TGCGCCAGCAGCTTCCCGAGGGGGGAGCTGTTTTTT. Its protein product is CASSFPRGELFF.

This sequence joins TRBV5-1 and TRBJ2-3, with D possibly called TRBD1 or TRBD2 (5 bases each). This CDR3 region has 13 residues. Germline lookup yields CDR1 SGHRS and CDR2 YFSETQ. V was cut by 3 bases and J by 6 bases, with 11 bases left in between. The CDR3 bases are TGCGCCAGCAGCTGGGGGACCACCGATACGCAGTATTTT. Translation gives CASSWGTTDTQYF.

This clone showed up just once. CDR3 sequence reads: CASSLVQSNYGYTF. In DNA, the CDR3 is TGTGCCAGCAGCTTGGTCCAGTCTAACTATGGCTACACCTTC. V gene TRBV5-6 combines with J gene TRBJ1-2; no reliable D call. Germline V gives CDR1 SGHDT, CDR2 YYEEEE. The CDR3 has 14 amino acids. Trimming cost V 0 bases and J 0 bases, with 6 bases left between them.

This chain uses TRBV27 with TRBJ1-6, with D uncertain. CDR1 is MNHEY, CDR2 SMNVEV, per germline (reference sequence). The CDR3 extends over 12 amino acids. V lost 6 bases to trimming and J lost 6 bases, with 6 bases between them. DNA for the CDR3: TGTGCCAGCAGGCCCAGTAATTCACCCCTCCACTTT. Amino acid sequence: CASRPSNSPLHF.

The chain uses TRBV19 and TRBJ2-3; weak D call: TRBD2 (6 bases). V lost 8 bases and J 1 base, leaving 22 bases between the germline ends. Germline V gene lookup returns CDR1 LNHDA and CDR2 SQIVND (reference sequence). There are 17 residues in the CDR3. The CDR3 sequence is CASLYSRGLAGTDTQYF. The CDR3 bases are TGTGCCAGTCTCTATTCCCGAGGATTAGCGGGCACAGATACGCAGTATTTT. Variable domain in full (rest from reference TRBV19 and TRBJ2-3): DGGITQSPKYLFRKEGQNVTLSCEQNLNHDAMYWYRQDPGQGLRLIYYSQIVNDFQKGDIAEGYSVSREKKESFPLTVTSAQKNPTAFYLCASLYSRGLAGTDTQYFGPGTRLTVL.

The chain joins TRBV18 to TRBJ1-5; possibly TRBD1 for D (5 bases). Per germline, CDR1 KGHSH and CDR2 LQKENI. V gave up 6 bases and J gave up 0 bases, with 24 bases separating them. The CDR3 has 19 residues. The chain's CDR3 is CASSPVAGAPGGSNQPQHF. CDR3 DNA sequence: TGTGCCAGCTCCCCCGTGGCCGGGGCCCCCGGGGGTAGCAATCAGCCCCAGCATTTT.

This clone has only one observation. The V call is TRBV11-2, the J call TRBJ1-2; D uncertain. The germline V gene encodes CDR1 SGHAT and CDR2 FQNNGV. The V gene lost 4 bases and the J gene lost 5 bases, with 8 bases spanning the gap. CDR3 length equals 12 residues. In DNA, the CDR3 is TGTGCCAGCAGCTATTCTACGTATGGCTACACCTTC. Protein: CASSYSTYGYTF. Combining the CDR3 with reference TRBV11-2 and TRBJ1-2 gives the whole variable domain EAGVAQSPRYKIIEKRQSVAFWCNPISGHATLYWYQQILGQGPKLLIQFQNNGVVDDSQLPKDRFSAERLKGVDSTLKIQPAKLEDSAVYLCASSYSTYGYTFGSGTRLTVV.

The V call is TRBV2, the J call TRBJ2-2; D is possibly TRBD2 (6 bases). CDR3 length: 14 amino acids. CDR1 and CDR2 (germline): SNHLY, FYNNEI. V lost 6 bases and J 1 base, leaving 9 bases between the germline ends. The CDR3 DNA reads as TGTGCCAGCAGGGGAGGACAGAACACCGGGGAGCTGTTTTTT. Protein: CASRGGQNTGELFF. Full variable domain (missing parts from reference TRBV2 and TRBJ2-2): EPEVTQTPSHQVTQMGQEVILRCVPISNHLYFYWYRQILGQKVEFLVSFYNNEISEKSEIFDDQFSVERPDGSNFTLKIRSTKLEDSAMYFCASRGGQNTGELFFGEGSRLTVL.

The chain carries TRBV9 and TRBJ1-2, with TRBD1 matching over 10 bases. CDR3 length: 13 residues. Unmatched junction bases numbered 0, after V lost 0 bases and J lost 7 bases. Germline assignment: CDR1 SGDLS and CDR2 YYNGEE. The CDR3, as DNA: TGTGCCAGCAGCGTAGGGGACAGGGGTGGCTACACCTTC. This translates into CASSVGDRGGYTF.

The chain employs TRBV27 and TRBJ1-1; 10 positions agree with TRBD1. The CDR3 is made up of 15 amino acids. CDR1 is MNHEY and CDR2 is SMNVEV in the germline V gene (reference sequence). Trimming removed 10 bases from V and 3 bases from J; junction bases left unmatched: 11. The CDR3 DNA is TGTGCCACCGGCCGGGACAGGGGTCTTTACACTGAAGCTTTCTTT. As protein: CATGRDRGLYTEAFF.

The J gene is TRBJ2-3, the V gene TRBV3-1 (or the pseudogene TRBV3-2); 9 bases agree with TRBD1. J was trimmed by 3 bases and V by 2 bases; bases with no gene match: 3. Germline CDR1 reads LGHDT; CDR2 reads YNNKEL (reference sequence). The CDR3 totals 15 residues. CDR3 region: CASSQLTGGTDTQYF. The CDR3 nucleotides are TGTGCCAGCAGCCAATTGACAGGGGGTACAGATACGCAGTATTTT.

This clone was observed a few times. The rearrangement links TRBV27 to TRBJ1-2, with TRBD1 matching over 11 bases. This CDR3 contains 16 residues. V was pared by 6 bases and J by 5 bases, with 11 bases of the junction left unmatched. CDR1 and CDR2 from the germline V gene are MNHEY and SMNVEV (reference sequence). In DNA form, the CDR3 reads TGTGCCAGCAGCTCGAGCCCGGGACAGGGGGGATATGGCTACACCTTC. It yields the protein CASSSSPGQGGYGYTF.

V usage is TRBV5-6 and J usage is TRBJ1-2; the match to TRBD1 covers 9 bases. Germline V lookup: CDR1 SGHDT, CDR2 YYEEEE. V lost 4 bases and J lost 6; bases outside the gene matches: 10. This CDR3 contains 15 residues. The CDR3 region has the DNA TGTGCCAGCAGCCTCTCCGGGACAGGGACTCATGGCTACACCTTC. Residues: CASSLSGTGTHGYTF.

The genes are TRBV19 and TRBJ2-7; D unresolved. The CDR3 runs to 15 residues. CDR1 is LNHDA, CDR2 SQIVND, per germline (reference sequence). Trimming removed 4 bases at V and 2 bases at J, with 15 bases between. CDR3 in DNA: TGTGCCAGTAGTACCTACAGTGGGTTCACCTACGAGCAGTACTTC. It specifies CASSTYSGFTYEQYF.

The chain couples TRBV7-9 to TRBJ2-6; a weak D match, TRBD2 (5 bases). The CDR3 extends over 16 amino acids. V was cut by 3 bases and J by 4 bases, with 13 bases left in between. CDR1 is SEHNR, CDR2 FQNEAQ, per germline (reference sequence). In nucleotides, the CDR3 is TGTGCCAGCAGCTTCAGACTAAACCGCGGGGCCAACGTCCTGACTTTC. Encoded protein: CASSFRLNRGANVLTF.

This sequence joins TRBV4-2 and TRBJ1-6; tentatively, D is TRBD1 (6 bases). In germline, CDR1 is LGHNA, CDR2 YNFKEQ. V shed 7 bases and J shed 2 bases, with 15 bases lying between them. This CDR3 is built from 16 residues. The CDR3 region has the DNA TGTGCCAGCAAGGAGGGACACTCAACCTATAATTCACCCCTCCACTTT. This translates into CASKEGHSTYNSPLHF.

The chain is built from TRBV6-5 and TRBJ1-5, with a tentative D call TRBD1 (5 bases). Trimming took 4 bases from V and 5 from J, leaving 15 bases between them. The germline gives CDR1 MNHEY, CDR2 SVGAGI. The CDR3 extends over 15 amino acids. The DNA of the CDR3 is TGTGCCAGCAGTTCCTCCAGGGCACGGGATCAGCCCCAGCATTTT. It codes for CASSSSRARDQPQHF.

The chain carries TRBV7-9 and TRBJ2-7; D not resolved. The length of the CDR3 is 13 residues. V was shortened by 1 base and J by 5 bases, with 9 bases between the two germline ends. Germline CDR1 is SEHNR and CDR2 is FQNEAQ (reference sequence). In nucleotides, the CDR3 is TGTGCCAGCAGCTTAGGGGCGTCCGACGAGCAGTACTTC. Protein: CASSLGASDEQYF. Supplemented by reference TRBV7-9 and TRBJ2-7, the full variable domain reads DTGVSQNPRHKITKRGQNVTFRCDPISEHNRLYWYRQTLGQGPEFLTYFQNEAQLEKSRLLSDRFSAERPKGSFSTLEIQRTEQGDSAMYLCASSLGASDEQYFGPGTRLTVT.

V and J are TRBV19 and TRBJ1-6; TRBD1 is a possible D gene (5 bases). V gave up 9 bases and J gave up 5 bases, with 14 bases separating them. Germline V gene sequence: CDR1 LNHDA, CDR2 SQIVND (reference sequence). The CDR3 is made up of 14 amino acids. CDR3 in amino acids: CASLGANNNSPLHF. CDR3 DNA sequence: TGTGCCAGCCTTGGGGCGAATAATAATTCACCCCTCCACTTT.

The chain is built from TRBV5-1 and TRBJ1-1; D might be TRBD1 (5 bases). The germline CDR1 and CDR2 sequences are SGHRS and YFSETQ. The CDR3 sequence is 16 residues long. V lost 0 bases and J 0 bases, leaving 12 bases between the germline ends. The CDR3 loop reads CASSLGAGRLNTEAFF. The CDR3 nucleotides are TGCGCCAGCAGCTTGGGGGCAGGGAGACTGAACACTGAAGCTTTCTTT. The full variable domain, rest sourced from reference TRBV5-1 and TRBJ1-1, is KAGVTQTPRYLIKTRGQQVTLSCSPISGHRSVSWYQQTPGQGLQFLFEYFSETQRNKGNFPGRFSGRQFSNSRSEMNVSTLELGDSALYLCASSLGAGRLNTEAFFGQGTRLTVV.

About this clone: A junction boundary mismatches the germline segment, possibly from a read error. The chain has TRBV7-9 and TRBJ1-1, with a weak D call TRBD1 (5 bases). Germline V CDR1 and CDR2: SEHNR, FQNEAQ (reference sequence). The CDR3 covers 16 residues. CDR3 in amino acids: CASSLGVGEDVTKAFF. The DNA for the CDR3 is TGTGCCAGCAGCTTAGGAGTGGGGGAGGATGTCACTAAAGCTTTCTTT.

The J gene is TRBJ1-5, the V gene TRBV5-8; no firm D call. V was cut by 3 bases and J by 0 bases, with 13 bases left in between. Germline lookup yields CDR1 SGHTS and CDR2 YDEGEE. The CDR3 sequence is 16 residues long. CDR3 coding DNA: TGTGCCAGCAGCTCTTCCCTGGACCCTAGCAATCAGCCCCAGCATTTT. Encoded protein: CASSSSLDPSNQPQHF.